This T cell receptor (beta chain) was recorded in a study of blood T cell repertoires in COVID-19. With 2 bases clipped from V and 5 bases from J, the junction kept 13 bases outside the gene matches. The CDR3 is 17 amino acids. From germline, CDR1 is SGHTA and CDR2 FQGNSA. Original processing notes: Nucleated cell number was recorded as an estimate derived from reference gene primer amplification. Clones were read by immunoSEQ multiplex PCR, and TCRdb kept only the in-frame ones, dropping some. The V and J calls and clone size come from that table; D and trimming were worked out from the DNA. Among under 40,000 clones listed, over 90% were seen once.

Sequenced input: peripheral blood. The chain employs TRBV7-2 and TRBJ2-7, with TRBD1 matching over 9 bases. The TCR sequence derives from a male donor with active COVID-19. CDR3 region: CASSLRPPGQGNHEQYF. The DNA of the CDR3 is TGTGCCAGCAGCTTACGCCCGCCGGGACAGGGTAACCACGAGCAGTACTTC.